Below are 23 T cell receptor beta chains sequenced from a single sample in a study of beta chain features in type 1 diabetes. Every bit of the isolated RNA underwent reverse transcription, so sequencing read expressed TCRB transcripts. Profiled with immunoSEQ multiplex PCR; TCRdb holds only in-frame clones, not every one. The data show a few hundred thousand clones, roughly 13% seen once. Regarding the study as a whole: There was a moderate but significant shortening of TCRB CDR3s in all four CD4+ subsets of Type 1 diabetes patients.

These receptors lack a known antigen. Input material: naive CD4+ T cells from blood. These TCRs come from a young woman with type 1 diabetes.

J is TRBJ2-7 and V is TRBV18; D is perhaps TRBD2 (5 bases). The CDR3 is 15 amino acids. The germline V gene encodes CDR1 KGHSH and CDR2 LQKENI. V shed 2 bases and J shed 2 bases, with 13 bases lying between them. For the CDR3, the DNA is TGTGCCAGCTCACCAAAGAGGGTTTCGGCCTACGAGCAGTACGTC. Its translation is CASSPKRVSAYEQYV.

The chain is built from TRBV19 and TRBJ2-1; possibly TRBD1 for D (5 bases). The germline V and J ends were trimmed by 3 bases and 4 bases, with 13 bases remaining between them. The CDR3 spans 15 residues. Germline CDR1 and CDR2: LNHDA and SQIVND (reference sequence). The CDR3 DNA reads TGTGCCAGTAGTATCGGGCAGGGCCGGTACAATGAGCAGTTCTTC. Protein: CASSIGQGRYNEQFF.

This clone was detected a few times. The chain uses TRBV7-9 and TRBJ2-1, with D hard to call. V was shortened by 4 bases and J by 10 bases, with 11 bases between the two germline ends. The V gene's germline CDR1 is SEHNR and CDR2 FQNEAQ (reference sequence). The CDR3 has 12 residues. The CDR3 sequence: CASSWFSREQFF. The CDR3, as DNA: TGTGCCAGCAGCTGGTTCTCCCGGGAGCAGTTCTTC.

The genes are TRBV18 and TRBJ1-2, with D possibly TRBD1 on 5 matching bases. CDR1 is KGHSH, CDR2 LQKENI, per germline. This CDR3 is 15 amino acids long. The V and J ends lost 3 bases and 4 bases respectively, with 15 bases between them. CDR3 amino acids: CASSPYTQELYGYTF. The CDR3 bases are TGTGCCAGCTCACCCTATACACAGGAGCTCTATGGCTACACCTTC.

In its sample, this clone was seen a few times. At the DNA level, this CDR3 is encoded by other sequences in the same sample as well. The rearrangement joins TRBV2 to TRBJ2-1; TRBD1 matches at 10 bases. Germline values: CDR1 SNHLY, CDR2 FYNNEI. This CDR3 comprises 15 residues. Germline trimming cut 4 bases from V and 0 bases from J; bases unmatched to any gene: 0. CDR3: CASSGTGGSYNEQFF. As DNA, the CDR3 is TGTGCCAGCAGTGGGACAGGGGGCTCCTACAATGAGCAGTTCTTC.

The gene calls are TRBV2 and TRBJ1-2; D ambiguous. CDR3 length equals 12 residues. Deletions cut 2 bases from V and 8 bases from J, with 9 bases between. CDR1 SNHLY and CDR2 FYNNEI come from the germline V gene. For the CDR3, the DNA is TGTGCCAGCAGTGAACAGGAGGGCGGCTACACCTTC. The encoded protein is CASSEQEGGYTF.

This clone was found a few times. The chain carries TRBV30 and TRBJ2-6; D not certain. Trimming removed 4 bases at V and 4 bases at J, with 11 bases between. CDR3 size: 14 residues. Looked up from germline, CDR1 is GTSNPN and CDR2 is SVGIG (reference sequence). CDR3 DNA: TGTGCCTGGATCGGCAGGTCCGGGGCCAACGTCCTGACTTTC. Translated, it gives CAWIGRSGANVLTF. The whole variable domain, filled in from reference TRBV30 and TRBJ2-6, reads SQTIHQWPATLVQPVGSPLSLECTVEGTSNPNLYWYRQAAGRGLQLLFYSVGIGQISSEVPQNLSASRPQDRQFILSSKKLLLSDSGFYLCAWIGRSGANVLTFGAGSRLTVL.

The CDR3 reads CSASRREKLFF. The DNA for the CDR3 is TGCAGTGCTTCCCGCCGGGAAAAACTGTTTTTT. The chain joins TRBV20-1 to TRBJ1-4; D uncertain. This CDR3 contains 11 residues. Germline CDR1 is DFQATT and CDR2 is SNEGSKA (reference sequence). The V gene lost 5 bases and the J gene lost 8 bases, with 9 bases spanning the gap.

The CDR3 sequence: CASSLSIRTGRYYEQYF. Written as DNA, the CDR3 is TGTGCCAGCAGTTTATCGATTAGGACAGGCCGTTACTACGAGCAGTACTTC. The chain carries TRBV27 and TRBJ2-7; TRBD1 aligns across 7 bases. Per the germline V gene, CDR1 is MNHEY and CDR2 is SMNVEV (reference sequence). V dropped 0 bases and J dropped 3; count of bases not matched to a gene: 11. The CDR3 extends over 17 amino acids.

This chain uses TRBV11-2 with TRBJ2-4; 13 positions agree with TRBD2. V gave up 0 bases and J gave up 10 bases; unmatched junction bases: 9. The CDR3 has 17 amino acids. CDR1 SGHAT and CDR2 FQNNGV come from the germline V gene. The CDR3, as DNA: TGTGCCAGCAGCTTAGAGTGGGGACTAGCGGGATTGGAGATTCAGTACTTC. This codes for CASSLEWGLAGLEIQYF.

The chain recombines TRBV5-1 with TRBJ1-2, with a weak D call TRBD1 (5 bases). This CDR3 is built from 12 residues. Germline CDR1 is SGHRS and CDR2 is YFSETQ. Deletions cut 3 bases from V and 4 bases from J, with 7 bases between. In nucleotides, the CDR3 is TGCGCCAGCAGCTCCCAGGGCTATGGCTACACCTTC. Translation gives CASSSQGYGYTF. The variable domain in full, with the rest retrieved from reference TRBV5-1 and TRBJ1-2, is KAGVTQTPRYLIKTRGQQVTLSCSPISGHRSVSWYQQTPGQGLQFLFEYFSETQRNKGNFPGRFSGRQFSNSRSEMNVSTLELGDSALYLCASSSQGYGYTFGSGTRLTVV.

J is TRBJ2-1 and V is TRBV18; tentatively, D is TRBD2 (7 bases). CDR3 length: 16 amino acids. The germline V gene encodes CDR1 KGHSH and CDR2 LQKENI. Deletions cut 6 bases from V and 1 base from J, with 16 bases between. CDR3 loop: CASSFWAGASYNEQFF. As DNA, the CDR3 is TGTGCCAGCTCGTTCTGGGCGGGGGCGTCCTACAATGAGCAGTTCTTC.

This clone showed up just a few times. The sample carries other DNA sequences with the same CDR3. The chain carries TRBV7-2 and TRBJ1-1, with 7 positions matching TRBD1. Germline loops: CDR1 SGHTA, CDR2 FQGNSA. The CDR3 runs to 14 residues. After removal of 4 bases from V and 1 base from J, the junction contained 3 bases not matched to a gene. The CDR3 bases are TGTGCCAGCAGCTCGGGACAGACGAACACTGAAGCTTTCTTT. Its translation is CASSSGQTNTEAFF.

The chain combines TRBV18 with TRBJ1-5, with TRBD1 matching 9 bases. Germline V gene sequence: CDR1 KGHSH, CDR2 LQKENI. The CDR3 runs 16 residues. V was pared by 5 bases and J by 2 bases, with 7 bases of the junction left unmatched. The CDR3 region is CASSSSTGGGNQPQHF. In DNA form, the CDR3 reads TGTGCCAGCTCATCATCGACAGGGGGGGGCAATCAGCCCCAGCATTTT.

This clone was recorded a few times. The rearrangement links TRBV7-8 to TRBJ2-5; 7 positions agree with TRBD2. The germline V gene has CDR1 SGHVS and CDR2 FQNEAQ. The J segment lost 2 bases and the V segment lost 5 bases, leaving 11 bases of the junction unmatched. The CDR3 has 16 residues. The CDR3 DNA reads TGTGCCAGCAGCCACAGCGGGACTGGGGGGCAAGAGACCCAGTACTTC. It encodes CASSHSGTGGQETQYF.

With respect to this clone: In the same sample, other DNA sequences code for this CDR3. The chain carries TRBV29-1 and TRBJ2-1; D uncertain. Germline V gene lookup returns CDR1 SQVTM and CDR2 ANQGSEA. Trimming cost V 5 bases and J 7 bases, with 24 bases left between them. There are 16 residues in the CDR3. CDR3 sequence (DNA): TGCAGCGTTCTAGGCTTTAGGAGCACTTCTTATAATGAGCAGTTCTTC. Protein product: CSVLGFRSTSYNEQFF.

The chain has TRBV4-1 and TRBJ1-5; D not resolved. With 1 base removed from V and 2 bases from J, the gap between germline ends came to 12 bases. Per the germline V gene, CDR1 is MGHRA and CDR2 is YSYEKL. The CDR3 totals 16 residues. In DNA form, the CDR3 reads TGCGCCAGCAGCCAAGTGTCAGGTCAGGGCAATCAGCCCCAGCATTTT. Encoded protein: CASSQVSGQGNQPQHF.

The V gene is TRBV27, the J gene TRBJ2-7, with D unresolved. Looked up from germline, CDR1 is MNHEY and CDR2 is SMNVEV (reference sequence). The CDR3 covers 13 residues. V lost 0 bases to trimming and J lost 4 bases, with 7 bases between them. In DNA form, the CDR3 reads TGTGCCAGCAGTTTATCGACTTCGTACGAGCAGTACTTC. The encoded protein is CASSLSTSYEQYF.

This clone was observed a few times. This sequence joins TRBV6-5 and TRBJ1-2; maybe TRBD1 (5 bases). Germline loops: CDR1 MNHEY, CDR2 SVGAGI. The CDR3 is made up of 15 amino acids. V lost 4 bases and J 3 bases, leaving 15 bases between the germline ends. The CDR3 loop reads CASSSPWGLDYGYTF. The CDR3 nucleotides read TGTGCCAGCAGTTCCCCATGGGGCCTCGACTATGGCTACACCTTC.

This clone was observed a handful of times. This CDR3 reads CAIRAGSTNRSKFF. As DNA, the CDR3 is TGTGCCATCAGGGCTGGCTCCACCAATCGTTCGAAGTTCTTC. The chain has TRBV28 and TRBJ2-1; possible D gene TRBD1, 5 bases. Trimming left V 10 bases short and J 14 bases short, with 27 bases between. The length of the CDR3 is 14 residues. From germline, CDR1 is MDHEN and CDR2 SYDVKM.

The V gene is TRBV29-1, the J gene TRBJ2-5; D is possibly TRBD2 (6 bases). Trimming removed 4 bases at V and 12 bases at J, with 18 bases between. The CDR3 length is 12 residues. Germline V CDR1 and CDR2: SQVTM, ANQGSEA. Here the CDR3 reads CSVVSSGVREYF. Here the CDR3 DNA reads TGCAGCGTTGTGTCCTCGGGGGTCCGTGAGTACTTC.

The chain links TRBV6-1 to TRBJ2-5, with TRBD2 as a possible D gene (5 bases). Germline CDR1 and CDR2: MNHNS and SASEGT. This CDR3 spans 18 amino acids. V was shortened by 1 base and J by 5 bases, with 23 bases between the two germline ends. The CDR3 DNA reads as TGTGCCAGCAGTGAAGATAACGGCGGGCCCTACGCCAGTGAGACCCAGTACTTC. This sequence encodes CASSEDNGGPYASETQYF.

This clone was observed a few times. J is TRBJ1-4 and V is TRBV29-1; 7 bases fit TRBD1. Germline CDR1 SQVTM, CDR2 ANQGSEA. The CDR3 consists of 14 residues. V was pared by 6 bases and J by 6 bases, with 10 bases of the junction left unmatched. The CDR3, as DNA: TGCAGCGTCCAAAGCGCCACAGGGGATGAAAAACTGTTTTTT. This translates into CSVQSATGDEKLFF.